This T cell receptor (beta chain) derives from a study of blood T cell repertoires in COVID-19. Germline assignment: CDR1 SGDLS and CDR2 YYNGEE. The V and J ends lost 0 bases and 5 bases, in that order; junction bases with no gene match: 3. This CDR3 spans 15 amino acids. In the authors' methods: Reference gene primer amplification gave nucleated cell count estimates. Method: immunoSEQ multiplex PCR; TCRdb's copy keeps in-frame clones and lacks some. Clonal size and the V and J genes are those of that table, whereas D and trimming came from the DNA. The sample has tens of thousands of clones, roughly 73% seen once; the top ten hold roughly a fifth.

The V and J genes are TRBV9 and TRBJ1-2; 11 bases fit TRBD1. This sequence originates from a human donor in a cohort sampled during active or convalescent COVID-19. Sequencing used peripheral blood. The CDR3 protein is CASSVGGTGGYGYTF. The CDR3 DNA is TGTGCCAGCAGCGTAGGAGGGACAGGGGGATATGGCTACACCTTC.